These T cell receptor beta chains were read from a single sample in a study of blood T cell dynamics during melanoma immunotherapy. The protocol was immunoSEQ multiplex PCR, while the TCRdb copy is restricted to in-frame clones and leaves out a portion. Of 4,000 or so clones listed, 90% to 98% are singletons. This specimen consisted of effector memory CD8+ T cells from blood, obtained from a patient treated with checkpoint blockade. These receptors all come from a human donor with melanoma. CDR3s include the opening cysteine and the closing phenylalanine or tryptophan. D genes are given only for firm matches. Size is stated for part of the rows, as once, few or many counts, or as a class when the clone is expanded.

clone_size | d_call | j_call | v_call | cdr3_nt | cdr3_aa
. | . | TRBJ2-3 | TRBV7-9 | TGTGCCAGCAGGTTGGGGACAGATACGCAGTATTTT | CASRLGTDTQYF
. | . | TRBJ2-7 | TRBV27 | TGTGCCAGCAGTTTAACGGCGGGGGCATTCTACGAGCAGTACTTC | CASSLTAGAFYEQYF
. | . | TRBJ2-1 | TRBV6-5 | TGTGCCAGCAGTTTCACCACAGACAATGAGCAGTTCTTC | CASSFTTDNEQFF
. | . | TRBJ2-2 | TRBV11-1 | TGTGCCAGCAGCTCTCGGTTCTGGACTCCGTCGAACACCGGGGAGCTGTTTTTT | CASSSRFWTPSNTGELFF
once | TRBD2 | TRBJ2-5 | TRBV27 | TGTGCCAGCAGTTTATCGAGCGGGATCGAGACCCAGTACTTC | CASSLSSGIETQYF
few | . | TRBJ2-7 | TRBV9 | TGTGCCAGCAGCGCCTACTACGAGCAGTACTTC | CASSAYYEQYF
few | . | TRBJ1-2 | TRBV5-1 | TGCGCCAGCAGCTTGGTGGGGGCCAACTATGGCTACACCTTC | CASSLVGANYGYTF
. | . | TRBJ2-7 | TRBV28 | TGTGCCAGCAGTTTATTCGGGGAGCAGTACTTC | CASSLFGEQYF
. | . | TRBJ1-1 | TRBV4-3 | TGCGCCAGCAGCCAAGGGCGCAGGGTTGAAGCTTTCTTT | CASSQGRRVEAFF
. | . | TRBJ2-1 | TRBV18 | TGTGCCAGCTCAGGAGGGGGCCTCAATGAGCAGTTCTTC | CASSGGGLNEQFF
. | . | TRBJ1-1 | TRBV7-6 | TGTGCCAGCAGCTTAGGGGTCCGGGGATACGTGGAAACTGAAGCTTTCTTT | CASSLGVRGYVETEAFF
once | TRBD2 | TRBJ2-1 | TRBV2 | TGTGCCAGCAGGGGACTAGCGGGATGGGATGAGCAGTTCTTC | CASRGLAGWDEQFF
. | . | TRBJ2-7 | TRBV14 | TGTGCCAGCAGCCTCGGCAGGGGCCGCTACGAGCAGTACTTC | CASSLGRGRYEQYF
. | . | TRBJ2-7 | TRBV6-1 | TGTGCCAGCAGTATTTGGAGCTCCTACGAGCAGTACTTC | CASSIWSSYEQYF
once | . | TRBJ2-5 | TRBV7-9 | TGTGCCAGCAGCTTAGGGCCCGAGGAGACCCAGTACTTC | CASSLGPEETQYF
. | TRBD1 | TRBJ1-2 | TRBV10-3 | TGTGCCATCAGTGATAGGGGACAGGGGGCCGGGGGCTACACCTTC | CAISDRGQGAGGYTF
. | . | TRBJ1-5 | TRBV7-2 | TGTGCCAGCAGCTTAGTAAGGCACAATCAGCCCCAGCATTTT | CASSLVRHNQPQHF
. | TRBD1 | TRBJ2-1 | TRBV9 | TGTGCCAGCAGCGGATACAGGGGGCTTAACAATGAGCAGTTCTTC | CASSGYRGLNNEQFF
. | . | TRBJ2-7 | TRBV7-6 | TGTGCCAGCAGCTTAAATCCGAAAGGTTTCGAGCAGTACTTC | CASSLNPKGFEQYF
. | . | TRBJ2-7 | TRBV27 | TGTGCCAGCAGTCCCCGGGACGGTAGCTACGAGCAGTACTTC | CASSPRDGSYEQYF
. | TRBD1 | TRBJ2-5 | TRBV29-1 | TGCAGCGTGGACAGGAGGGAGACCCAGTACTTC | CSVDRRETQYF
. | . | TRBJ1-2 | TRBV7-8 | TGTGCCAGCAGCCCCGGACGGAAACCGAACTATGGCTACACCTTC | CASSPGRKPNYGYTF
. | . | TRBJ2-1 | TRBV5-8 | TGTGCCAGCAGCCCTCGGAGAGGCTCCTACAATGAGCAGTTCTTC | CASSPRRGSYNEQFF
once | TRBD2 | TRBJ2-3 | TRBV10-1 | TGCGCCAGCAGTGGTGCGGCTAGCGGGAGGATAGATACGCAGTATTTT | CASSGAASGRIDTQYF
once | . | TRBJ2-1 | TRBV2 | TGTGCCAGCAGTGAAGCCCCGGGGGAGCAGTTCTTC | CASSEAPGEQFF
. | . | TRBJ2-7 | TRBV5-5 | TGTGCCAGCAGCTTCCTTCCCTACGAGCAGTACTTC | CASSFLPYEQYF
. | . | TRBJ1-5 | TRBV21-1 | TGTGCCAGCAGCTCCCGGACAGGCCCCCGAAAGAATCAGCCCCAGCATTTT | CASSSRTGPRKNQPQHF
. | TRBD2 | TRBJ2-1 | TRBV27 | TGTGCCAGCAGTCCGCGGACTAGCGTCCTCAATGAGCAGTTCTTC | CASSPRTSVLNEQFF
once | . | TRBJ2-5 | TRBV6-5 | TGTGCCAGCAGTGGTCGAAAGACCCAGTACTTC | CASSGRKTQYF
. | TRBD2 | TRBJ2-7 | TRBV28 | TGTGCCAGCAGTCCAGGACTAGCGGACTCTACCTACGAGCAGTACTTC | CASSPGLADSTYEQYF
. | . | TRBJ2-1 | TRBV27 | TGTGCCAGCAGTTTAGGCACTAGGCGTGACAATGAGCAGTTCTTC | CASSLGTRRDNEQFF
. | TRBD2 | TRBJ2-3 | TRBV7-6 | TGTGCCAGCAGCTTGTCCCATCGGACGCGTCGGGAGGGGCAGTATTTT | CASSLSHRTRREGQYF
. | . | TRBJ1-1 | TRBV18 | TGTGCCAGCTCACTCGTATCTTCCCCCGTCAGAACGGCTGGCATGAACACTGAAGCTTTCTTT | CASSLVSSPVRTAGMNTEAFF
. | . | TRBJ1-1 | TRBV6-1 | TGTGCCAGCAGAGACGGAGTGGATGAAGCTTTCTTT | CASRDGVDEAFF
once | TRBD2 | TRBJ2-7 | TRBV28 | TGTGCCAGCAGTTTAGCGGGAGGGTCCTACGAGCAGTACTTC | CASSLAGGSYEQYF
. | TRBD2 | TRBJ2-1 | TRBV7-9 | TGTGCCAGCAGTTTTACGACTAGCGGACACTACAATGAGCAGTTCTTC | CASSFTTSGHYNEQFF
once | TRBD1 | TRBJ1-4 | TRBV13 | TGTGCCAGCAGCACAGGGGGCAGAGACGAAAAACTGTTTTTT | CASSTGGRDEKLFF
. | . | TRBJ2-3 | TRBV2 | TGTGCCAGCAGTGGTCCGACAGATACGCAGTATTTT | CASSGPTDTQYF